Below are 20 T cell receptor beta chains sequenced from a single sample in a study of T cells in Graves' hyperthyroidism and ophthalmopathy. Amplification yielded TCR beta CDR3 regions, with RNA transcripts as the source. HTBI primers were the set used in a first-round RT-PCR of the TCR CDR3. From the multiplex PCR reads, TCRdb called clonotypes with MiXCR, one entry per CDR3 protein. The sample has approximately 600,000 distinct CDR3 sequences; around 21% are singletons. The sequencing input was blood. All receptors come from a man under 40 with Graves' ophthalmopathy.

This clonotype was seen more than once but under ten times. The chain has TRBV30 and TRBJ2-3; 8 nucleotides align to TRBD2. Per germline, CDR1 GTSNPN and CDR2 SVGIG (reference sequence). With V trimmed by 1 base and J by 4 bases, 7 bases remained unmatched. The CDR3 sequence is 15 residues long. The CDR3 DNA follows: TGTGCCTGGAGTGGGGAAGCGGGAGTTTCAGATACGCAGTATTTT. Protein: CAWSGEAGVSDTQYF.

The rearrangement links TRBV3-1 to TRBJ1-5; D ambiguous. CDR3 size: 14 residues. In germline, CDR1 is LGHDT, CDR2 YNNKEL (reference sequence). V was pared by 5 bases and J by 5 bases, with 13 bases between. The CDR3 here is CASSKTAHDQPQHF. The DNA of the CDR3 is TGTGCCAGCAGCAAAACAGCGCACGATCAGCCCCAGCATTTT.

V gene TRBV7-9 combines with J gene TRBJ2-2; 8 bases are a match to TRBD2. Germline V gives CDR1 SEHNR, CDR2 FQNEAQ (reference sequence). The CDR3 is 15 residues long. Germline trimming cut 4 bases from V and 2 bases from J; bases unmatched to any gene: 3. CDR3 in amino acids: CASSYSGINTGELFF. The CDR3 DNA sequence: TGTGCCAGCAGCTATAGCGGGATAAACACCGGGGAGCTGTTTTTT.

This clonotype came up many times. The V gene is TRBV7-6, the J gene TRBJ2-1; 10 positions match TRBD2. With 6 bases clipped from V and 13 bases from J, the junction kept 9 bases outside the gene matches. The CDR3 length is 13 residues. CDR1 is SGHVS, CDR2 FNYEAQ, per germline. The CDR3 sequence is CASSSSGRASQFF. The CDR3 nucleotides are TGTGCCAGCAGTTCCAGCGGGAGGGCTTCTCAGTTCTTC.

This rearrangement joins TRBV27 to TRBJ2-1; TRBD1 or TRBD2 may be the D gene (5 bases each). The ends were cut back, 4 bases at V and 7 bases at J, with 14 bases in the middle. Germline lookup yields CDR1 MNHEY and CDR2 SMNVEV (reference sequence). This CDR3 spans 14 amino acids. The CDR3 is CASSSGDPGNEQFF. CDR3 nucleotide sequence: TGTGCCAGCAGTTCCGGGGACCCTGGGAATGAGCAGTTCTTC.

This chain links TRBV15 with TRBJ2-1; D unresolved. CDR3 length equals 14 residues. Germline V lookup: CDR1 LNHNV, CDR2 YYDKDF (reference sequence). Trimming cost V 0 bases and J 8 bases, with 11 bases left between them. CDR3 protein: CATSRDFSFHEQFF. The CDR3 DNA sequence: TGTGCCACCAGCAGAGATTTTAGTTTTCATGAGCAGTTCTTC.

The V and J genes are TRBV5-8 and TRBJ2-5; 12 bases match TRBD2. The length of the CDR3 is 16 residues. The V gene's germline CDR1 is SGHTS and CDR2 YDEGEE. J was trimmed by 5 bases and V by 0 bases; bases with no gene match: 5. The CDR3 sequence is CASSLGLAGVEETQYF. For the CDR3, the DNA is TGTGCCAGCAGCTTGGGACTAGCGGGAGTCGAGGAGACCCAGTACTTC.

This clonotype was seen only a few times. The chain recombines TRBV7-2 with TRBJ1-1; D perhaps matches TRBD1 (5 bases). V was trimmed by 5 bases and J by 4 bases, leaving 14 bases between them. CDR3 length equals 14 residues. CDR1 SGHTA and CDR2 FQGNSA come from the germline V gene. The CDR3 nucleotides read TGTGCCAGCAGCCCATACCCTACAGGCACTGAAGCTTTCTTT. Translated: CASSPYPTGTEAFF.

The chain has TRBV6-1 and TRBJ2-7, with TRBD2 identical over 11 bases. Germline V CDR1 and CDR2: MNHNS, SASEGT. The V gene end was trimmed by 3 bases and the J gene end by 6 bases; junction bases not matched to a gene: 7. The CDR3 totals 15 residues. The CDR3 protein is CASSETSGKIFEQYF. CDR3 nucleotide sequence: TGTGCCAGCAGTGAGACTAGCGGGAAAATCTTCGAGCAGTACTTC.

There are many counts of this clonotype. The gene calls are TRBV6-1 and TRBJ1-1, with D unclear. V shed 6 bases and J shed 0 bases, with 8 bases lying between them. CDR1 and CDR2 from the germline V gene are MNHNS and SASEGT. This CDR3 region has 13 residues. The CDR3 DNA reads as TGTGCCAGCAGGCGGGAAATGAACACTGAAGCTTTCTTT. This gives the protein CASRREMNTEAFF.

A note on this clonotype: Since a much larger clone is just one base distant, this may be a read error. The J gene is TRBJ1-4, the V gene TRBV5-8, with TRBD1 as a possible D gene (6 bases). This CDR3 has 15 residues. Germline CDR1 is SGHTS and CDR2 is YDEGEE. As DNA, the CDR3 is TGTGCCGGCAGTTTCTTGGGGACACCTAATGAAAAACTGTTTTTT. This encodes CAGSFLGTPNEKLFF.

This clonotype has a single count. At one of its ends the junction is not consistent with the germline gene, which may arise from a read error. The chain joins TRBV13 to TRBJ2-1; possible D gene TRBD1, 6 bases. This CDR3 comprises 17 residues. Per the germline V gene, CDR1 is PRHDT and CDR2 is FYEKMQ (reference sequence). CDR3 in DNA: TGTGCCAGCAGCTTAGACCATGACAGGCAGTGGTACAATGAGCGGTTCTTC. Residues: CASSLDHDRQWYNERFF.

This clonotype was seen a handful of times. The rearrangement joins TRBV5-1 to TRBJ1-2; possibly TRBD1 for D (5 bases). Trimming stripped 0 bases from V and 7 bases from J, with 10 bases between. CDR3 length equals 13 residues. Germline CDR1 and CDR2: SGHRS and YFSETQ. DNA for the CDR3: TGCGCCAGCAGCTTGGATGGGGGATTTGGCTACACCTTC. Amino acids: CASSLDGGFGYTF. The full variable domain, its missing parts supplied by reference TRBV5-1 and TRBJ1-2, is KAGVTQTPRYLIKTRGQQVTLSCSPISGHRSVSWYQQTPGQGLQFLFEYFSETQRNKGNFPGRFSGRQFSNSRSEMNVSTLELGDSALYLCASSLDGGFGYTFGSGTRLTVV.

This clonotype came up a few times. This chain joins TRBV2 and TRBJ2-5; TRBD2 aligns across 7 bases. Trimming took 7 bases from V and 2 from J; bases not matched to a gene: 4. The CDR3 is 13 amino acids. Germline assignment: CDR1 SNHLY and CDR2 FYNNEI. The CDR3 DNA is TGTGCCAGCACCTTGGGACTACAAGAGACCCAGTACTTC. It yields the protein CASTLGLQETQYF. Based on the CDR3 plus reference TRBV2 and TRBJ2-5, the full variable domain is EPEVTQTPSHQVTQMGQEVILRCVPISNHLYFYWYRQILGQKVEFLVSFYNNEISEKSEIFDDQFSVERPDGSNFTLKIRSTKLEDSAMYFCASTLGLQETQYFGPGTRLLVL.

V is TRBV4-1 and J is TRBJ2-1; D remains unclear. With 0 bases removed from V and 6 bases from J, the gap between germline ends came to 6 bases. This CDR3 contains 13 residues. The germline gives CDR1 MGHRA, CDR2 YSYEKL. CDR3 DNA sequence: TGCGCCAGCAGCCAAGAAACGAGCAATGAGCAGTTCTTC. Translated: CASSQETSNEQFF.

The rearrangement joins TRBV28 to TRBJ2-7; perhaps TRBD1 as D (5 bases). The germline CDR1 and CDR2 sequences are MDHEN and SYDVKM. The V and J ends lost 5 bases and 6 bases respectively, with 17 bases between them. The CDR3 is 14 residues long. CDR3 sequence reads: CASSLSTQGGEQYF. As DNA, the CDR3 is TGTGCCAGCAGTCTAAGTACCCAGGGTGGCGAGCAGTACTTC.

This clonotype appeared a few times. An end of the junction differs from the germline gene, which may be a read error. The chain's CDR3 is CASSLKGLAFHF. In DNA, the CDR3 is TGTGCCAGCAGCTTGAAAGGACTAGCCTTTCACTTC. The rearrangement uses TRBV5-8 and TRBJ2-5, with 8 bases fitting TRBD2. The germline V gene has CDR1 SGHTS and CDR2 YDEGEE. The CDR3 has 12 amino acids.

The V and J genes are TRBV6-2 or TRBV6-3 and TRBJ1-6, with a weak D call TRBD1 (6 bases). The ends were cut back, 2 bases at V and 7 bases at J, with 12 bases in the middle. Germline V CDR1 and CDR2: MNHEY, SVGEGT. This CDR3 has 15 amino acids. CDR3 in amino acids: CASSYNFQGNSPLHF. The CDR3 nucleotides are TGTGCCAGCAGTTACAATTTCCAGGGGAATTCACCCCTCCACTTT.

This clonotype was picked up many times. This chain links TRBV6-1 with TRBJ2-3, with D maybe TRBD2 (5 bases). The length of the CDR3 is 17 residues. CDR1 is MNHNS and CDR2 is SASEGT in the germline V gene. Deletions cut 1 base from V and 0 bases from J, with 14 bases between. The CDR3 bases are TGTGCCAGCAGTGAAGAAGTGGGCGGGCTTAGCACAGATACGCAGTATTTT. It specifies CASSEEVGGLSTDTQYF.

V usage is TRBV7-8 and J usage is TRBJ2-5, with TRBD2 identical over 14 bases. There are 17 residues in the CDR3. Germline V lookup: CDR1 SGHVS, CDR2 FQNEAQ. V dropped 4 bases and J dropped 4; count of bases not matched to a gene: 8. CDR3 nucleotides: TGTGCCAGCAGCTCGGGACTAGCGGGAGTGTTAAGAGAGACCCAGTACTTC. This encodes CASSSGLAGVLRETQYF.